This T cell receptor beta chain was sequenced during a study of Ad26.COV2.S vaccination and SARS-CoV-2 variants. Study-level points and caveats: Marked by substantial breadth, spike-specific CD8+ and CD4+ T cell responses were reportedly seen after vaccination. Vaccine and placebo recipients had similar non-spike TCR breadth.

Here immunoSEQ multiplex PCR was the method, and the copy in TCRdb shows in-frame clones only, minus some. This table holds 150,000 to 200,000 clones, around 88% found once. Comments on this clone: The antigen remains unidentified.

The source was peripheral blood, collected after recovery from COVID-19. The receptor's source is a human donor who had recovered from COVID-19.

CDR3 sequence reads: CASSIGGGRGGNTIYF. CDR3 nucleotides: TGTGCCAGCAGCATAGGGGGGGGAAGGGGTGGAAACACCATATATTTT. The chain couples TRBV21-1 to TRBJ1-3. TRBV21-1 is labeled a pseudogene. This CDR3 spans 16 amino acids.